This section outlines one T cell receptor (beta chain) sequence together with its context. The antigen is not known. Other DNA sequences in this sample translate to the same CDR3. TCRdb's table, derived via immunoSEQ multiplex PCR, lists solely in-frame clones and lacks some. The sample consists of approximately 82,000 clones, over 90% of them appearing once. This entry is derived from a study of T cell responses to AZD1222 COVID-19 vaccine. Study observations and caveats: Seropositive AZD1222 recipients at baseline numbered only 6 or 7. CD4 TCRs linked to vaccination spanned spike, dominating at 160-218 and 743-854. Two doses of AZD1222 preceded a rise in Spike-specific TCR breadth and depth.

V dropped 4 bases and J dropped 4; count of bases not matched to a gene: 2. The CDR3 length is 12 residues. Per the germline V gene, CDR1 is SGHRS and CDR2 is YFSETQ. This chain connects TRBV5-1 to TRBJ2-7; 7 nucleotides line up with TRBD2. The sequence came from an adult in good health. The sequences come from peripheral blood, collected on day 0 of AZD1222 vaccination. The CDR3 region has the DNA TGCGCCAGCAGCCTGGGGGGGTACGAGCAGTACTTC. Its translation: CASSLGGYEQYF.